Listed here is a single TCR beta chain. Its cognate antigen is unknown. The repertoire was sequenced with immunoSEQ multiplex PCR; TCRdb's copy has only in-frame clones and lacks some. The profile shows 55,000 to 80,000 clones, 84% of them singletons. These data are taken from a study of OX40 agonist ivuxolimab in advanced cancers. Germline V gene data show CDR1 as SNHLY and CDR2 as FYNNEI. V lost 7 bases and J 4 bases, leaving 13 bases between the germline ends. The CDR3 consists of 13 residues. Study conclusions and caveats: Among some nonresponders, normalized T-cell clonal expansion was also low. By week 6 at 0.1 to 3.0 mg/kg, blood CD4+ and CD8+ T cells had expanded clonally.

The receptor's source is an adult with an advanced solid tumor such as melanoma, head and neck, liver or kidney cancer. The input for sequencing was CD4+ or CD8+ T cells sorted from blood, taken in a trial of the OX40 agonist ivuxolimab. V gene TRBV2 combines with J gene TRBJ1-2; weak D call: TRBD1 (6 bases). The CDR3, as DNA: TGTGCCAGCATTCTAGACAGGAGCTATGGCTACACCTTC. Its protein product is CASILDRSYGYTF.